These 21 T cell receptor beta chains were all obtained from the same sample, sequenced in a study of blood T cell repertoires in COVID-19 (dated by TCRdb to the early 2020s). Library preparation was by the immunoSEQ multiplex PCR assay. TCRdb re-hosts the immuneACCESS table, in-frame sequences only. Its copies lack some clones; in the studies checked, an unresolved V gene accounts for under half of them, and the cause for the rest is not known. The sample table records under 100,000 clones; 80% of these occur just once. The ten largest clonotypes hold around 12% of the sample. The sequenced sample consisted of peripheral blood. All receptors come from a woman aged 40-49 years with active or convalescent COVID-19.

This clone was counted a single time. The CDR3 here is CASSQDGYTGELFF. The DNA of the CDR3 is TGTGCCAGCAGTCAAGACGGGTACACCGGGGAGCTGTTTTTT. The chain employs TRBV27 and TRBJ2-2, with D uncertain. This CDR3 region has 14 residues. Trimming took 5 bases from V and 3 from J, leaving 10 bases between them. Per germline, CDR1 MNHEY and CDR2 SMNVEV (reference sequence).

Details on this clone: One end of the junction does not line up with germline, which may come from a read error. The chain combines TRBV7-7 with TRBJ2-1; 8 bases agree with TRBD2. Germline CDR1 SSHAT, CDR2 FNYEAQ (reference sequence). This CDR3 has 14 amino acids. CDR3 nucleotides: TGTGCTAGCAGCTTCGGGACTAGTACCAATGAGCAGTTCTTC. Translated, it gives CASSFGTSTNEQFF.

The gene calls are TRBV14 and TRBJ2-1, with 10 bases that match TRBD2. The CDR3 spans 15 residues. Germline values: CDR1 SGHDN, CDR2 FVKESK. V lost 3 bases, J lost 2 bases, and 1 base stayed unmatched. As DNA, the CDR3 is TGTGCCAGCAGCCAGGGACTAGCGCCCTACAATGAGCAGTTCTTC. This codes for CASSQGLAPYNEQFF.

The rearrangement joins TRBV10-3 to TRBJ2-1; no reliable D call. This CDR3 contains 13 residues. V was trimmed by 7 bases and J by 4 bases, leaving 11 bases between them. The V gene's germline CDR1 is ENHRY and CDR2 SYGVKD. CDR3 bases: TGTGCCATCACTGGCGGCAAATACAATGAGCAGTTCTTC. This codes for CAITGGKYNEQFF.

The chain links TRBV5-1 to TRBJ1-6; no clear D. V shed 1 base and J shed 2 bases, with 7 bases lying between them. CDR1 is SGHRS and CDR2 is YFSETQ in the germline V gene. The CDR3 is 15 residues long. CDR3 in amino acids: CASSLHGPYNSPLHF. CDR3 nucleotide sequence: TGCGCCAGCAGCTTGCACGGTCCCTATAATTCACCCCTCCACTTT.

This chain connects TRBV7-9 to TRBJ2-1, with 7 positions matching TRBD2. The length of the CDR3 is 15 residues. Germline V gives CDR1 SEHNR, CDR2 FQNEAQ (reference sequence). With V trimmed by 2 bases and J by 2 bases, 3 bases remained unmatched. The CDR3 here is CASSLTGGTYNEQFF. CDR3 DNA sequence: TGTGCCAGCAGCTTAACGGGGGGAACCTACAATGAGCAGTTCTTC.

This chain's CDR3 is CASSLAAGQGSSYEQYF. The CDR3 nucleotides read TGTGCCAGCAGCTTAGCTGCAGGACAGGGGAGCTCCTACGAGCAGTACTTC. This chain connects TRBV11-2 to TRBJ2-7, with 9 bases lining up with TRBD1. CDR3 size: 17 residues. Germline CDR1 SGHAT, CDR2 FQNNGV. The V gene end was trimmed by 1 base and the J gene end by 0 bases; junction bases not matched to a gene: 7.

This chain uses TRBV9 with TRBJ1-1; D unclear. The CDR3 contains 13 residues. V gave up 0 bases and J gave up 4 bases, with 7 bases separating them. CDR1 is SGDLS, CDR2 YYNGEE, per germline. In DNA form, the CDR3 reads TGTGCCAGCAGCGTAGCGGTTGGCACTGAAGCTTTCTTT. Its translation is CASSVAVGTEAFF.

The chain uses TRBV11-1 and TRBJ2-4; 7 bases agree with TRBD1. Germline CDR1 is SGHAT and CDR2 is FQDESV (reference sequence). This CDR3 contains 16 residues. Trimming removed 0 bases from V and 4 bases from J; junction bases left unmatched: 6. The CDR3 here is CASSLAPGTAKNIQYF. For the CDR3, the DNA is TGTGCCAGCAGCTTAGCCCCCGGGACAGCAAAAAACATTCAGTACTTC.

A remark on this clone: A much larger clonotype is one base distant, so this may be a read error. CDR3 in amino acids: CASSLGQNTGELFF. CDR3 nucleotides: TGTGCCAGCAGCTTGGGACAAAACACCGGGGAGCTGTTTTTT. V usage is TRBV5-6 and J usage is TRBJ2-2; D gene uncertain. The CDR3 is 14 residues long. With 0 bases removed from V and 2 bases from J, the gap between germline ends came to 5 bases. Per germline, CDR1 SGHDT and CDR2 YYEEEE.

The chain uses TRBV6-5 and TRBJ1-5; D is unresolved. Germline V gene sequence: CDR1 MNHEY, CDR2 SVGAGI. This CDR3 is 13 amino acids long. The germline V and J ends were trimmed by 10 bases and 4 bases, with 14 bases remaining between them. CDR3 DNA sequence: TGTGCCATCACGCGGGGAGAGAATCAGCCCCAGCATTTT. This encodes CAITRGENQPQHF.

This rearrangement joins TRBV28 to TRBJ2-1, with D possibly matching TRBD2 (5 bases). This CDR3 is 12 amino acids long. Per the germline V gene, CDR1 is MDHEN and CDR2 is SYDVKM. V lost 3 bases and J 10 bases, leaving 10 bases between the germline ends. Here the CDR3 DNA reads TGTGCCAGCAGTTTCGGCGAGCGGGAGCAGTTCTTC. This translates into CASSFGEREQFF.

The CDR3 protein is CASSQGGEGYEQYF. The CDR3 DNA reads TGTGCCAGCAGCCAAGGCGGGGAGGGCTACGAGCAGTACTTC. The chain is built from TRBV3-1 (or the pseudogene TRBV3-2) and TRBJ2-7; 7 bases map to TRBD2. Germline V gives CDR1 LGHDT, CDR2 YNNKEL (reference sequence). V trimming: 1 base; J trimming: 3 bases; junction bases outside the gene matches: 3. The CDR3 loop spans 14 amino acids.

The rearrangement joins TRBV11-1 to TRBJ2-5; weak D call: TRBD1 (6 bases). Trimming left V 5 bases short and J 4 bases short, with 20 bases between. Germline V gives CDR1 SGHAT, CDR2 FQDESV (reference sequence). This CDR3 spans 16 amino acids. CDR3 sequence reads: CASSKQGFGNSETQYF. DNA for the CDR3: TGTGCCAGCAGCAAACAGGGTTTTGGCAACTCAGAGACCCAGTACTTC.

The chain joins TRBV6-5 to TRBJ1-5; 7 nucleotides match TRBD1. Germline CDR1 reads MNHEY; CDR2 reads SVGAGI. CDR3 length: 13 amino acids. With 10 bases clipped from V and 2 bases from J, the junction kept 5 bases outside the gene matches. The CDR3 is CATRTGRNQPQHF. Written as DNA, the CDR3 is TGTGCCACAAGGACAGGCCGCAATCAGCCCCAGCATTTT.

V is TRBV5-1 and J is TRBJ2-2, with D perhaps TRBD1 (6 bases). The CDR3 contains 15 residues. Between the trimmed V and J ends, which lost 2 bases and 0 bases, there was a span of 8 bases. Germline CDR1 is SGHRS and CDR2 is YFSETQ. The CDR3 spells CASSFGTTNTGELFF. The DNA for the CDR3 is TGCGCCAGCAGCTTTGGGACAACGAACACCGGGGAGCTGTTTTTT. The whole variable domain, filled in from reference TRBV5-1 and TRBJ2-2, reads KAGVTQTPRYLIKTRGQQVTLSCSPISGHRSVSWYQQTPGQGLQFLFEYFSETQRNKGNFPGRFSGRQFSNSRSEMNVSTLELGDSALYLCASSFGTTNTGELFFGEGSRLTVL.

CDR3 coding DNA: TGTGCCATCAGTTCGACAGGACTCTATGGCTACACCTTC. Its protein is CAISSTGLYGYTF. The genes are TRBV10-3 and TRBJ1-2, with D possibly TRBD1 on 6 matching bases. The V end lost 5 bases, the J end lost 4 bases, and 11 bases lay between the germline ends. The CDR3 consists of 13 residues. Germline lookup yields CDR1 ENHRY and CDR2 SYGVKD.

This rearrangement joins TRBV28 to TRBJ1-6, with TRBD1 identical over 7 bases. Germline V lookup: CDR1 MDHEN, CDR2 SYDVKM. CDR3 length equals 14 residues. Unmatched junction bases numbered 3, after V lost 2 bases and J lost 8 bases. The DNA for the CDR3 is TGTGCCAGCAGTTTAGGGACAGCAGATTCACCCCTCCACTTT. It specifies CASSLGTADSPLHF.

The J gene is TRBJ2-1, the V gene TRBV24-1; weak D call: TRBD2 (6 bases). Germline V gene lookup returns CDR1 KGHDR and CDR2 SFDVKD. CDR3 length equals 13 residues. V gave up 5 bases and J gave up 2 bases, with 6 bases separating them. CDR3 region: CATSAGAYNEQFF. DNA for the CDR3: TGTGCCACCAGTGCGGGGGCCTACAATGAGCAGTTCTTC.

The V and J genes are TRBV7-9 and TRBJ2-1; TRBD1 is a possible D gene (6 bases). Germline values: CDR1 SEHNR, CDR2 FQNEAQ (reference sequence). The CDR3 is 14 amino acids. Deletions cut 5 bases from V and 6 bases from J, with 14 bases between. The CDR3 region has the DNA TGTGCCAGCAGCGTAACTGGGGGCAGCAATGAGCAGTTCTTC. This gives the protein CASSVTGGSNEQFF.

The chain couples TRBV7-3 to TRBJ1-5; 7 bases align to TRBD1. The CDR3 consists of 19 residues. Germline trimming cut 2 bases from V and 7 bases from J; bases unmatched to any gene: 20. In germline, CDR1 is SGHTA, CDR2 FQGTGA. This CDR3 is CASSLEGGMVQGRGQPQHF. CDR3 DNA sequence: TGTGCCAGCAGCTTAGAAGGCGGTATGGTGCAGGGCAGGGGGCAGCCCCAGCATTTT.